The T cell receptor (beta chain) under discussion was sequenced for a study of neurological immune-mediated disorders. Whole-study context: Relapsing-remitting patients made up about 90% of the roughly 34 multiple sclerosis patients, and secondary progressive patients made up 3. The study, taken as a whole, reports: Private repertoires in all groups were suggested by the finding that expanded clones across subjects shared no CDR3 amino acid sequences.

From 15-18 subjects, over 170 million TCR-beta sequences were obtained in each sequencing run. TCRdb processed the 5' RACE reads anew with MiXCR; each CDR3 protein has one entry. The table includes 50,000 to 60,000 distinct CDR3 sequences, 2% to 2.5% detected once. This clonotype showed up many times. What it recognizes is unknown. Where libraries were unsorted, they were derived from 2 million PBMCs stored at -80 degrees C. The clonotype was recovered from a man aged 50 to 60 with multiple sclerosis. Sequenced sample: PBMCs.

CDR3 nucleotide sequence: TGCGCCAGCAGCCACGGTGCGGGGGGGCCGGAGACCCAGTACTTC. Translation: CASSHGAGGPETQYF. The genes are TRBV4-3 and TRBJ2-5, with 9 bases lining up with TRBD2. The germline V gene encodes CDR1 LGHNA and CDR2 YSLEER. CDR3 length equals 15 residues. V lost 3 bases and J lost 5; bases outside the gene matches: 7.